This is a list of T cell receptor beta chains from one sample in a study of OX40 agonist ivuxolimab in advanced cancers. Sequencing used immunoSEQ multiplex PCR; TCRdb keeps in-frame clones, though not all of them. The sample consists of about 58,000 clones, 70% to 90% of them appearing once. The sample in question was CD4+ or CD8+ T cells sorted from blood, obtained in a trial of the OX40 agonist ivuxolimab. All receptors come from an adult with an advanced solid tumor such as melanoma, head and neck, liver or kidney cancer. CDR3s include the opening cysteine and the closing phenylalanine or tryptophan. Each record gives: J gene, D gene, clone size, V gene, CDR3 DNA, CDR3 protein. The D gene is left open where the match is weak. Some rows have no size entry. The others give once, few or many, or a class for an expanded clone.

J: TRBJ1-1
D: TRBD1
size: NA
V: TRBV9
DNA: TGTGCCAGCAGCGCGACAGGGCTTAACACTGAAGCTTTCTTT
CDR3: CASSATGLNTEAFF

J: TRBJ2-3
D: NA
size: NA
V: TRBV9
DNA: TGTGCCAGCAGCGTAGCTGGCCCAACTGGGGATACGCAGTATTTT
CDR3: CASSVAGPTGDTQYF

J: TRBJ1-6
D: NA
size: NA
V: TRBV11-3
DNA: TGTGCCAGCAGCTTATTGGTGGCGGATTATAATTCACCCCTCCACTTT
CDR3: CASSLLVADYNSPLHF

J: TRBJ1-5
D: NA
size: few
V: TRBV11-3
DNA: TGTGCCAGCAGCTTAGACGGAGGCAATCAGCCCCAGCATTTT
CDR3: CASSLDGGNQPQHF

J: TRBJ2-1
D: TRBD2
size: NA
V: TRBV7-3
DNA: TGTGCCAGCAGCCTGGGACTAGCGGGCAACAATGAGCAGTTCTTC
CDR3: CASSLGLAGNNEQFF

J: TRBJ2-6
D: TRBD1
size: once
V: TRBV29-1
DNA: TGCAGCGTTGGAGGGACAGGGTTCGATGGGGCCAACGTCCTGACTTTC
CDR3: CSVGGTGFDGANVLTF

J: TRBJ1-3
D: NA
size: NA
V: TRBV20-1
DNA: TGCAGTGTGGGACACGGAAACACCATATATTTT
CDR3: CSVGHGNTIYF

J: TRBJ2-1
D: NA
size: NA
V: TRBV9
DNA: TGTGCCAGCAGCGTATCCCCCAATAGCGTAAGCTCCTACAATGAGCAGTTCTTC
CDR3: CASSVSPNSVSSYNEQFF

J: TRBJ1-2
D: NA
size: NA
V: TRBV7-9
DNA: TGTGCCAGCAGGTATGCAGGGAACCCATTCTATGGCTACACCTTC
CDR3: CASRYAGNPFYGYTF

J: TRBJ2-4
D: TRBD2
size: NA
V: TRBV5-1
DNA: TGCGCCAGCAGCAGAAGCGGGGATGCCAAAAACATTCAGTACTTC
CDR3: CASSRSGDAKNIQYF

J: TRBJ1-1
D: NA
size: NA
V: TRBV2
DNA: TGTGCCAGCAGGGACAGCCCTAACTACACTGAAGCTTTCTTT
CDR3: CASRDSPNYTEAFF

J: TRBJ2-5
D: NA
size: NA
V: TRBV5-4
DNA: TGTGCCAGCAGCGTGACCCTAGGAAGGGGACAAGAGACCCAGTACTTC
CDR3: CASSVTLGRGQETQYF

J: TRBJ1-1
D: NA
size: NA
V: TRBV7-7
DNA: TGTGCTAGCAGCCCCACTTTGAACACTGAAGCTTTCTTT
CDR3: CASSPTLNTEAFF

J: TRBJ2-1
D: TRBD2
size: once
V: TRBV27
DNA: TGTGCCAGCAGTTTTGGTAGCGGGAGTTTTGAGCAGTTCTTC
CDR3: CASSFGSGSFEQFF

J: TRBJ2-1
D: NA
size: NA
V: TRBV5-1
DNA: TGCGCCAGCAGCTCCGGGCAGGGCTCCTACAATGAGCAGTTCTTC
CDR3: CASSSGQGSYNEQFF

J: TRBJ1-6
D: TRBD1
size: NA
V: TRBV30
DNA: TGTGCCTCCACGACAGGGACGTATAATTCACCCCTCCACTTT
CDR3: CASTTGTYNSPLHF

J: TRBJ2-5
D: NA
size: NA
V: TRBV5-1
DNA: TGCGCCAGCAGAAGCGGCGGGCAAGAGACCCAGTACTTC
CDR3: CASRSGGQETQYF

J: TRBJ2-7
D: TRBD1
size: once
V: TRBV2
DNA: TGTGCCAGCAGTGAGAACAGGGGCGCCGACGAGCAGTACTTC
CDR3: CASSENRGADEQYF

J: TRBJ2-1
D: TRBD1
size: NA
V: TRBV6-5
DNA: TGTGCCAGCAGTTACGGGCAGGGGGTTTTGAATGAGCAGTTCTTC
CDR3: CASSYGQGVLNEQFF

J: TRBJ1-5
D: NA
size: few
V: TRBV4-2
DNA: TGTGCCAGCAGCCAAGATATGGAGTGTGGGGACAAGGGGCCCAATCAGCCCCAGCATTTT
CDR3: CASSQDMECGDKGPNQPQHF

J: TRBJ2-2
D: NA
size: few
V: TRBV2
DNA: TGTGCCAGCAGAATGACTAGTCCGGGTACCGGGGAGCTGTTTTTT
CDR3: CASRMTSPGTGELFF

J: TRBJ1-1
D: NA
size: NA
V: TRBV6-5
DNA: TGTGCCAGCAGTTATGATACTGAAGCTTTCTTT
CDR3: CASSYDTEAFF

J: TRBJ1-1
D: NA
size: NA
V: TRBV7-2
DNA: TGTGCCAGCCGCGGGGGGGACCATAACACTGAAGCTTTCTTT
CDR3: CASRGGDHNTEAFF

J: TRBJ1-2
D: NA
size: NA
V: TRBV29-1
DNA: TGCAGCGCCCTAACGGACACTAACTATGGCTACACCTTC
CDR3: CSALTDTNYGYTF

J: TRBJ2-1
D: TRBD1
size: NA
V: TRBV11-2
DNA: TGTGCCAGCAGCCAGAGACAGGGGGCCGGCAATGAGCAGTTCTTC
CDR3: CASSQRQGAGNEQFF

J: TRBJ1-1
D: NA
size: NA
V: TRBV29-1
DNA: TGCAGCGTTGGGGACCGGGACACTGAAGCTTTCTTT
CDR3: CSVGDRDTEAFF

J: TRBJ1-3
D: NA
size: NA
V: TRBV5-1
DNA: TGCGCCAGCAGTCTACTTGCCAACATTGGCGGAAACACCATATATTTT
CDR3: CASSLLANIGGNTIYF

J: TRBJ1-5
D: NA
size: few
V: TRBV18
DNA: TGTGCCAGCTCATCCTCTAGGGGGAGCAATCAGCCCCAGCATTTT
CDR3: CASSSSRGSNQPQHF

J: TRBJ1-5
D: NA
size: NA
V: TRBV7-6
DNA: TGTGCCAGCAGCCCAGTATCGGGGACAAATCAGCCCCAGCATTTT
CDR3: CASSPVSGTNQPQHF

J: TRBJ1-1
D: NA
size: NA
V: TRBV10-3
DNA: TGTGCCATCAGTGAGCGGACAGCAGAAGCTTTCTTT
CDR3: CAISERTAEAFF

J: TRBJ2-3
D: TRBD2
size: NA
V: TRBV4-2
DNA: TGTGCCAGCAGCCAAGGGACTAGCGGGAGGTTAGCGCAGTATTTT
CDR3: CASSQGTSGRLAQYF

J: TRBJ1-5
D: TRBD1
size: NA
V: TRBV19
DNA: TGTGCCAGTAGTATGCAGGGGGCGGTTCAGCCCCAGCATTTT
CDR3: CASSMQGAVQPQHF

J: TRBJ1-1
D: TRBD1
size: NA
V: TRBV5-1
DNA: TGCGCCAGCAGCTTACCAGGGGGGCCCGAAGCTTTCTTT
CDR3: CASSLPGGPEAFF

J: TRBJ2-6
D: NA
size: NA
V: TRBV4-2
DNA: TGTGCCAGCAGCCAAGACGGAAACTCTGGGGCCAACGTCCTGACTTTC
CDR3: CASSQDGNSGANVLTF

J: TRBJ2-2
D: NA
size: NA
V: TRBV27
DNA: TGTGCCAGCAGTTCACCGGGAGCCAACACCGGGGAGCTGTTTTTT
CDR3: CASSSPGANTGELFF